This T cell receptor beta chain was recorded in a study of T cells in Graves' hyperthyroidism and ophthalmopathy. RNA transcripts were the template for amplifying TCR beta CDR3 regions. The primer set for the first-round RT-PCR of the TCR CDR3 was HTBI. TCRdb called the multiplex PCR reads again in MiXCR, with one record for every CDR3 protein. In the table there are about 560,000 distinct CDR3 sequences, roughly 46% of which are singletons. Stable hyperthyroidism: no ophthalmopathy progression over 18 months of follow-up. Study-wide points: Model output signaled ophthalmopathy a median roughly 6 months ahead of onset. Within blood appeared most thyroid clonotypes that had expanded above 0.001.

Comments on this clonotype: Its cognate antigen is unknown.

This receptor was obtained from a woman aged 18-35 years with Graves' hyperthyroidism. The source material was peripheral blood or thyroid tissue (not recorded which).

CDR3 residues: CASSGDGATQYF. The CDR3 coding sequence is TGTGCCAGCAGTGGGGACGGTGCGACCCAGTACTTC. The rearrangement joins TRBV25-1 to TRBJ2-5; D tentatively reads TRBD1 or TRBD2 (5 bases each). Trimming took 4 bases from V and 7 from J, leaving 10 bases between them. The CDR3 contains 12 residues. Germline CDR1 reads MGHDK; CDR2 reads SYGVNS.